These T cell receptor beta chains were read from a single sample in a study of blood T cell repertoires in COVID-19. Only in-frame clones appear in the TCRdb table, and some are missing; sequencing was by immunoSEQ multiplex PCR. The sample gives over 110,000 clones, over 75% of which show up once; 3.9% is in the top ten. The material sequenced was PBMCs or T cells enriched from blood (not recorded which). The receptor set was obtained from a man aged 45-65 years in a cohort exposed to, infected with or recovered from COVID-19 (not recorded which). CDR3s include the opening cysteine and the closing phenylalanine or tryptophan. The order of the fields is CDR3 protein, CDR3 DNA, J gene, clone size, D gene, V gene. A D gene is named only where the DNA matches it firmly. Size values are once, few and many counts, or a class for expanded clones, and some rows have none.

CDR3aa: CASSPGTGRSNQPQHF
CDR3nt: TGTGCCAGCAGCCCCGGGACAGGCCGTAGCAATCAGCCCCAGCATTTT
j_gene: TRBJ1-5
abundance: NA
d_gene: TRBD1
v_gene: TRBV3-1/TRBV3-2

CDR3aa: CASSLGAGGWNEQFF
CDR3nt: TGTGCCAGCAGCTTAGGAGCGGGGGGTTGGAATGAGCAGTTCTTC
j_gene: TRBJ2-1
abundance: NA
d_gene: TRBD2
v_gene: TRBV11-3

CDR3aa: CASWARTYEQYF
CDR3nt: TGTGCCAGCTGGGCTCGGACCTACGAGCAGTACTTC
j_gene: TRBJ2-7
abundance: NA
d_gene: NA
v_gene: TRBV6-5

CDR3aa: CASTPAKGASYEQYF
CDR3nt: TGTGCCAGCACCCCCGCGAAGGGGGCCTCCTACGAGCAGTACTTC
j_gene: TRBJ2-7
abundance: few
d_gene: TRBD1
v_gene: TRBV6-5

CDR3aa: CASSLAGVRRYEQYF
CDR3nt: TGTGCCAGCAGTCTAGCGGGAGTTCGAAGGTACGAGCAGTACTTC
j_gene: TRBJ2-7
abundance: NA
d_gene: TRBD2
v_gene: TRBV6-5

CDR3aa: CASSEGGTRGYTF
CDR3nt: TGTGCCAGCAGTGAAGGCGGGACCAGGGGCTACACCTTC
j_gene: TRBJ1-2
abundance: NA
d_gene: NA
v_gene: TRBV6-1

CDR3aa: CASRDWSSYNEQFF
CDR3nt: TGTGCCAGCAGAGACTGGAGCTCCTACAATGAGCAGTTCTTC
j_gene: TRBJ2-1
abundance: NA
d_gene: NA
v_gene: TRBV5-4

CDR3aa: CASSPRRVGKLFF
CDR3nt: TGTGCCAGCAGCCCCCGCAGGGTGGGAAAACTGTTTTTT
j_gene: TRBJ1-4
abundance: few
d_gene: NA
v_gene: TRBV5-6

CDR3aa: CASSRGRNTEAFF
CDR3nt: TGTGCCAGCAGTCGGGGGAGGAACACTGAAGCTTTCTTT
j_gene: TRBJ1-1
abundance: NA
d_gene: NA
v_gene: TRBV6-5

CDR3aa: CASSFDGTTNYGYTF
CDR3nt: TGTGCCAGCAGCTTTGACGGCACTACTAACTATGGCTACACCTTC
j_gene: TRBJ1-2
abundance: NA
d_gene: NA
v_gene: TRBV7-8

CDR3aa: CASSFRDRYDNEQFF
CDR3nt: TGTGCCAGCAGCTTCCGGGACAGATACGACAATGAGCAGTTCTTC
j_gene: TRBJ2-1
abundance: NA
d_gene: TRBD1
v_gene: TRBV7-8

CDR3aa: CASSIEPRTRNGYNEQFF
CDR3nt: TGTGCCAGTAGTATAGAACCCCGGACTAGGAATGGGTACAATGAGCAGTTCTTC
j_gene: TRBJ2-1
abundance: once
d_gene: TRBD2
v_gene: TRBV19

CDR3aa: CASRRLAGGRLTDNEQFF
CDR3nt: TGTGCCAGCAGGCGACTAGCGGGAGGCCGCCTTACGGACAATGAGCAGTTCTTC
j_gene: TRBJ2-1
abundance: NA
d_gene: TRBD2
v_gene: TRBV3-1/TRBV3-2

CDR3aa: CASSQAGLLGNIQYF
CDR3nt: TGTGCCAGCAGCCAAGCGGGACTCCTGGGGAACATTCAGTACTTC
j_gene: TRBJ2-4
abundance: NA
d_gene: TRBD2
v_gene: TRBV28

CDR3aa: CATSQGAVETQYF
CDR3nt: TGTGCCACCAGCCAGGGGGCTGTAGAGACCCAGTACTTC
j_gene: TRBJ2-5
abundance: NA
d_gene: TRBD1
v_gene: TRBV24-1

CDR3aa: CASRDLAGGGVEQFF
CDR3nt: TGTGCCAGCAGGGACCTAGCGGGAGGTGGGGTTGAGCAGTTCTTC
j_gene: TRBJ2-1
abundance: NA
d_gene: TRBD2
v_gene: TRBV27

CDR3aa: CASTPVNTGELFF
CDR3nt: TGCGCCAGCACCCCGGTGAACACCGGGGAGCTGTTTTTT
j_gene: TRBJ2-2
abundance: NA
d_gene: NA
v_gene: TRBV10-2

CDR3aa: CAVRDGSSNEQYF
CDR3nt: TGTGCCGTAAGAGACGGGAGCTCCAACGAGCAGTACTTC
j_gene: TRBJ2-7
abundance: NA
d_gene: NA
v_gene: TRBV10-3

CDR3aa: CASSTQETQYF
CDR3nt: TGCGCCAGCAGCACTCAAGAGACCCAGTACTTC
j_gene: TRBJ2-5
abundance: NA
d_gene: NA
v_gene: TRBV5-1

CDR3aa: CASSLVALVGHEQYF
CDR3nt: TGTGCCAGCAGCTTAGTGGCACTAGTAGGCCACGAGCAGTACTTC
j_gene: TRBJ2-7
abundance: NA
d_gene: NA
v_gene: TRBV7-8

CDR3aa: CASSPGGDSEQYF
CDR3nt: TGTGCCAGCTCACCGGGGGGGGATTCCGAGCAGTACTTC
j_gene: TRBJ2-7
abundance: NA
d_gene: TRBD2
v_gene: TRBV18

CDR3aa: CASSQDGEGSGTDTQYF
CDR3nt: TGCGCCAGCAGCCAAGATGGGGAGGGCTCTGGCACAGATACGCAGTATTTT
j_gene: TRBJ2-3
abundance: NA
d_gene: TRBD2
v_gene: TRBV4-3

CDR3aa: CASSLPESSGNTIYF
CDR3nt: TGTGCCAGCAGCTTACCGGAGAGCTCTGGAAACACCATATATTTT
j_gene: TRBJ1-3
abundance: NA
d_gene: NA
v_gene: TRBV7-9

CDR3aa: CASSEGGTGEEKLFF
CDR3nt: TGTGCCAGCAGTGAGGGTGGGACAGGGGAAGAAAAACTGTTTTTT
j_gene: TRBJ1-4
abundance: NA
d_gene: TRBD1
v_gene: TRBV25-1

CDR3aa: CASSQELERETDNEQFF
CDR3nt: TGTGCCAGCAGCCAAGAGTTGGAGCGGGAGACGGACAATGAGCAGTTCTTC
j_gene: TRBJ2-1
abundance: NA
d_gene: TRBD2
v_gene: TRBV4-2

CDR3aa: CATSTREDVIEKLFF
CDR3nt: TGTGCCACCAGCACCAGGGAGGATGTGATTGAAAAACTGTTTTTT
j_gene: TRBJ1-4
abundance: NA
d_gene: NA
v_gene: TRBV15

CDR3aa: CASSFGNEQFF
CDR3nt: TGCGCCAGCAGCTTCGGGAATGAGCAGTTCTTC
j_gene: TRBJ2-1
abundance: NA
d_gene: NA
v_gene: TRBV5-1

CDR3aa: CASSWGGAVSWNTEAFF
CDR3nt: TGTGCCAGCAGCTGGGGAGGTGCGGTCAGTTGGAACACTGAAGCTTTCTTT
j_gene: TRBJ1-1
abundance: NA
d_gene: NA
v_gene: TRBV5-6

CDR3aa: CASGLAGDTGELFF
CDR3nt: TGTGCCAGCGGACTAGCGGGAGACACCGGGGAGCTGTTTTTT
j_gene: TRBJ2-2
abundance: NA
d_gene: TRBD2
v_gene: TRBV6-4

CDR3aa: CASSYRDRVYGYTF
CDR3nt: TGTGCCAGCAGTTACCGCGACAGGGTCTATGGCTACACCTTC
j_gene: TRBJ1-2
abundance: NA
d_gene: TRBD1
v_gene: TRBV6-6

CDR3aa: CASSIQGGQPQHF
CDR3nt: TGTGCCAGTAGTATCCAGGGCGGCCAGCCCCAGCATTTT
j_gene: TRBJ1-5
abundance: once
d_gene: NA
v_gene: TRBV19

CDR3aa: CASSEPTGLDTEAFF
CDR3nt: TGTGCCAGCAGCGAACCCACAGGGCTTGACACTGAAGCTTTCTTT
j_gene: TRBJ1-1
abundance: NA
d_gene: NA
v_gene: TRBV28

CDR3aa: CASSLSREGEQYF
CDR3nt: TGTGCCAGCAGCTTATCCAGGGAGGGCGAGCAGTACTTC
j_gene: TRBJ2-7
abundance: few
d_gene: TRBD2
v_gene: TRBV7-9

CDR3aa: CASSFWGPGRGRGEQYF
CDR3nt: TGTGCCAGCAGTTTTTGGGGGCCCGGACGGGGGAGGGGCGAGCAGTACTTC
j_gene: TRBJ2-7
abundance: few
d_gene: NA
v_gene: TRBV27

CDR3aa: CSASNQGASGNYGYTF
CDR3nt: TGCAGTGCCAGTAACCAGGGGGCAAGCGGTAACTATGGCTACACCTTC
j_gene: TRBJ1-2
abundance: NA
d_gene: TRBD1
v_gene: TRBV20-1

CDR3aa: CASSPRQGLNEKLFF
CDR3nt: TGTGCCAGCAGCCCGCGACAGGGTCTGAATGAAAAACTGTTTTTT
j_gene: TRBJ1-4
abundance: NA
d_gene: TRBD1
v_gene: TRBV7-2

CDR3aa: CASSLAGVQFF
CDR3nt: TGTGCCAGCAGCCTAGCGGGAGTGCAGTTCTTC
j_gene: TRBJ2-1
abundance: NA
d_gene: TRBD2
v_gene: TRBV6-5

CDR3aa: CACGISAFF
CDR3nt: TGTGCCTGCGGGATATCAGCTTTCTTT
j_gene: TRBJ1-1
abundance: NA
d_gene: NA
v_gene: TRBV30

CDR3aa: CASSYERGPLHF
CDR3nt: TGTGCCAGCAGTTACGAACGAGGGCCCCTCCACTTT
j_gene: TRBJ1-6
abundance: few
d_gene: NA
v_gene: TRBV6-6

CDR3aa: CASSLGAPTEAFF
CDR3nt: TGTGCCAGCAGCCTTGGGGCTCCTACTGAAGCTTTCTTT
j_gene: TRBJ1-1
abundance: NA
d_gene: NA
v_gene: TRBV7-2

CDR3aa: CASSVIRDSGTDTQYF
CDR3nt: TGTGCCAGCAGCGTTATCCGAGACAGTGGCACAGATACGCAGTATTTT
j_gene: TRBJ2-3
abundance: NA
d_gene: NA
v_gene: TRBV9

CDR3aa: CASSVGTGGPNYGYTF
CDR3nt: TGTGCCAGCAGCGTGGGGACAGGAGGCCCTAACTATGGCTACACCTTC
j_gene: TRBJ1-2
abundance: once
d_gene: TRBD1
v_gene: TRBV9

CDR3aa: CASSLTSTRTDTQYF
CDR3nt: TGTGCCAGTAGTCTTACTAGCACACGCACAGATACGCAGTATTTT
j_gene: TRBJ2-3
abundance: NA
d_gene: NA
v_gene: TRBV19

CDR3aa: CASSLGTRGRTEAFF
CDR3nt: TGTGCCAGCAGCTTGGGGACCAGGGGGAGGACTGAAGCTTTCTTT
j_gene: TRBJ1-1
abundance: NA
d_gene: TRBD1
v_gene: TRBV5-6

CDR3aa: CASSLQDVGNEQFF
CDR3nt: TGTGCCAGCTCTCTTCAGGATGTAGGAAATGAGCAGTTCTTC
j_gene: TRBJ2-1
abundance: NA
d_gene: NA
v_gene: TRBV18

CDR3aa: CASSLRTGINEKLFF
CDR3nt: TGTGCCAGCAGCTTACGGACAGGGATTAATGAAAAACTGTTTTTT
j_gene: TRBJ1-4
abundance: NA
d_gene: TRBD1
v_gene: TRBV7-2

CDR3aa: CASSLGEGADTQYF
CDR3nt: TGCGCCAGCAGCCTCGGGGAGGGGGCAGATACGCAGTATTTT
j_gene: TRBJ2-3
abundance: NA
d_gene: NA
v_gene: TRBV4-1